One sample yielded the 5 T cell receptor beta chains listed below, sequenced in a study of chronic HIV infection and antiretroviral therapy. TCRdb fed the 5' RACE reads into MiXCR, producing one record per CDR3 protein. There are tens of thousands of distinct CDR3 sequences in the sample; about 8.9% occur only once, and 2.5% to 3.5% lies in the top ten. Material: peripheral blood. The receptor set was obtained from an adult who had HIV and had not received antiretroviral therapy, or was an uninfected healthy control (not recorded which).

Only a few counts were recorded for this clonotype. V and J are TRBV7-2 and TRBJ2-2, with 9 bases aligning to TRBD2. CDR1 is SGHTA, CDR2 FQGNSA, per germline. The CDR3 has 16 amino acids. The J segment lost 0 bases and the V segment lost 3 bases, leaving 2 bases of the junction unmatched. The chain's CDR3 is CASSLTSGSNTGELFF. The CDR3 nucleotides read TGTGCCAGCAGCTTGACTAGCGGATCGAACACCGGGGAGCTGTTTTTT.

In this sample, this clonotype turned up a few times. The chain employs TRBV5-1 and TRBJ2-5; D may be TRBD1 or TRBD2 (5 bases each). Trimming took 6 bases from V and 1 from J, leaving 7 bases between them. The CDR3 is 12 amino acids. Germline V gene sequence: CDR1 SGHRS, CDR2 YFSETQ. Here the CDR3 reads CASTGTQETQYF. DNA for the CDR3: TGCGCCAGCACGGGGACCCAAGAGACCCAGTACTTC. Complete variable domain (other parts from reference TRBV5-1 and TRBJ2-5): KAGVTQTPRYLIKTRGQQVTLSCSPISGHRSVSWYQQTPGQGLQFLFEYFSETQRNKGNFPGRFSGRQFSNSRSEMNVSTLELGDSALYLCASTGTQETQYFGPGTRLLVL.

This clonotype was observed many times. The rearrangement uses TRBV12-3 or TRBV12-4 and TRBJ2-3, with TRBD2 identical over 9 bases. CDR3 length: 15 amino acids. V was clipped by 7 bases and J by 0 bases; unmatched bases: 5. The CDR3 reads CASTAGLASTDTQYF. The CDR3 DNA reads as TGTGCCAGCACCGCCGGACTAGCGAGCACAGATACGCAGTATTTT.

This clonotype was seen at least ten times. The J gene is TRBJ2-1, the V gene TRBV11-2; 10 nucleotides line up with TRBD2. The CDR3 has 16 residues. After removal of 1 base from V and 7 bases from J, the junction contained 7 bases not matched to a gene. Germline-derived CDR1 and CDR2 are SGHAT and FQNNGV. The CDR3 loop is CASSLAPSGSSNEQFF. The CDR3 DNA is TGTGCCAGCAGCTTAGCCCCTAGCGGGAGCTCTAATGAGCAGTTCTTC.

This clonotype is categorized as medium-sized (0.01 to 0.1%). V and J are TRBV3-1 and TRBJ2-3, with D hard to call. The length of the CDR3 is 15 residues. CDR1 and CDR2 (germline): LGHDT, YNNKEL (reference sequence). V lost 4 bases to trimming and J lost 0 bases, with 11 bases between them. DNA of the CDR3: TGTGCCAGCAGCCCGATGGACCCAAGCACAGATACGCAGTATTTT. It encodes CASSPMDPSTDTQYF.